The clone carrying this TCR beta chain has more than one count but fewer than ten. The antigen is undetermined. With template switching, a universal primer site was added, and the cDNA carried unique molecular identifiers. TCRdb re-derived calls from the 5' RACE reads in MiXCR, one entry per CDR3 protein. The sample holds about 240,000 distinct CDR3 sequences, approximately 11% seen once. This specimen comes from a study of identical twins. Whole-study findings and limits: Memory repertoires showed no such pattern, whereas abundant cord blood beta clonotypes carried fewer insertions.

The CDR3 is 14 residues long. Per germline, CDR1 MDHEN and CDR2 SYDVKM. The ends were cut back, 5 bases at V and 5 bases at J, with 16 bases in the middle. These records were also assigned to another study, of yellow fever vaccine responses in identical twins.

V gene TRBV28 combines with J gene TRBJ2-7; D perhaps matches TRBD2 (6 bases). Sequences were obtained from memory (CD45RO+) T cells sorted from blood. The TCR sequence derives from a young woman in good health. Written as DNA, the CDR3 is TGTGCCAGCAGTACCCTGGGGGGAAAGAACGAGCAGTACTTC. Its protein is CASSTLGGKNEQYF.